This T cell receptor beta chain was sequenced for a study of blood T cell repertoires in COVID-19. Study background: There were acute and convalescent COVID-19 samples, and they came from the United States, Italy and Spain. From T cells, B-cell-depleted T cells, or PBMCs came the material, which was cDNA or gDNA.

Some clones are missing from TCRdb's copy, which holds only in-frame ones; the method was immunoSEQ multiplex PCR. The table has 45,000 to 60,000 clones, around 84% seen once. The V gene end was trimmed by 5 bases and the J gene end by 5 bases; junction bases not matched to a gene: 5. Per germline, CDR1 SEHNR and CDR2 FQNEAQ (reference sequence). CDR3 length: 13 amino acids. This chain connects TRBV7-9 to TRBJ2-5, with TRBD2 matching over 7 bases. The sequenced sample was peripheral blood. The sequence was collected from a human donor with active COVID-19. The donor label of this sample is uncertain. CDR3 region: CASSLSGAETQYF. The CDR3 bases are TGTGCCAGCAGCCTCAGCGGGGCGGAGACCCAGTACTTC.